This TCR beta chain is drawn from a study of cytomegalovirus exposure and HLA in healthy donors. Points from the study as a whole: With later analysis, a missense DCLRE1C variant became linked to TCR beta V- and J-gene trimming.

The CDR3 runs 14 residues. Germline CDR1 reads SGHRS; CDR2 reads YFSETQ. V dropped 1 base and J dropped 4 bases, with 9 bases sitting between them. PCR involved 60 Vbeta and 13 Jbeta primers. Produced via immunoSEQ multiplex PCR; TCRdb's table is partial and in-frame only. The sample records some 200,000 clones, less than 80% being singletons. As regards this clone: Its matching antigen is unknown.

The V call is TRBV5-1, the J call TRBJ1-3; D remains ambiguous. The sequenced sample was PBMCs. The sequence derives from a man in his forties or fifties in good health and CMV-seronegative. The chain's CDR3 is CASSLQVDGNTIYF. The CDR3 DNA follows: TGCGCCAGCAGCTTGCAGGTTGACGGAAACACCATATATTTT.